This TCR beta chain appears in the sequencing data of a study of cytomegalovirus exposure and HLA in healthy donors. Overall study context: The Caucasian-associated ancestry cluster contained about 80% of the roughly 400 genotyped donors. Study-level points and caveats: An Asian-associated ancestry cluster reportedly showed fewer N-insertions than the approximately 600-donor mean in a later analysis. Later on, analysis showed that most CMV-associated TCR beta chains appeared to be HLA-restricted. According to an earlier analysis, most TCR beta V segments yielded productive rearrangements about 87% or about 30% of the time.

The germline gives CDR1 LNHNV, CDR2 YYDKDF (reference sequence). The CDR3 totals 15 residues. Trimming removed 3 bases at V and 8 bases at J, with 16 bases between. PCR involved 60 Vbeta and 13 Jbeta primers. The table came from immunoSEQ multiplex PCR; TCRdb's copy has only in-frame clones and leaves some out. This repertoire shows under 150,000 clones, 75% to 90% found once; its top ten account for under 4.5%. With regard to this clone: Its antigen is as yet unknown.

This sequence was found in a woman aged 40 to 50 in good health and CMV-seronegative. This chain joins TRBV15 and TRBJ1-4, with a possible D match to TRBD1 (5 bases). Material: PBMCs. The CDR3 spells CATSRGGPLEEKLFF. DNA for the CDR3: TGTGCCACCAGCAGGGGGGGACCCTTGGAAGAAAAACTGTTTTTT.